Following are 28 T cell receptor beta chains from one sample sequenced in a study of CD8+CD57+ T cells in acquired aplastic anemia. TCR beta VDJ combinations and CDR3 sequences were profiled from genomic DNA. TCRdb called the reads again in MiXCR, with one record for every CDR3 protein. This sample has 90,000 to 120,000 distinct CDR3 sequences, with around half found just once. Sequencing input: sorted CD4+, CD8+, or CD8+CD57+ T cells (not recorded which) from PBMCs. Every receptor here comes from a human donor in good health, serving as a control.

This clonotype showed up many times. The chain combines TRBV4-3 with TRBJ2-7, with D perhaps matching TRBD1 (5 bases). The V and J ends lost 0 bases and 0 bases respectively, with 9 bases between them. This CDR3 is built from 15 residues. Germline CDR1 reads LGHNA; CDR2 reads YSLEER. The CDR3 reads CASSQDWGTSYEQYF. The CDR3, as DNA: TGCGCCAGCAGCCAAGATTGGGGCACCTCCTACGAGCAGTACTTC.

This clonotype was picked up many times. The chain is built from TRBV27 and TRBJ2-1, with D unclear. Trimming left V 9 bases short and J 8 bases short, with 11 bases between. The CDR3 consists of 11 residues. In germline, CDR1 is MNHEY, CDR2 SMNVEV (reference sequence). As DNA, the CDR3 is TGTGCCAGTACCTCCACCCATGAGCAGTTCTTC. Translation gives CASTSTHEQFF.

The genes are TRBV5-6 and TRBJ1-1; D unclear. CDR1 and CDR2 (germline): SGHDT, YYEEEE. This CDR3 has 12 amino acids. The V end lost 4 bases, the J end lost 5 bases, and 9 bases lay between the germline ends. This chain's CDR3 is CASSHQATEAFF. Written as DNA, the CDR3 is TGTGCCAGCAGCCACCAGGCGACTGAAGCTTTCTTT.

This sequence joins TRBV5-4 and TRBJ2-1; TRBD2 matches 9 bases. With 1 base clipped from V and 0 bases from J, the junction kept 5 bases outside the gene matches. Germline loops: CDR1 SGHNT, CDR2 YYREEE (reference sequence). The CDR3 length is 17 residues. The CDR3 loop is CASSLRGGADSYNEQFF. The CDR3 DNA reads TGTGCCAGCAGCTTGCGCGGGGGGGCCGACTCCTACAATGAGCAGTTCTTC.

This clonotype was picked up one time. J is TRBJ2-5 and V is TRBV7-2, with TRBD1 matching 7 bases. CDR1 and CDR2 (germline): SGHTA, FQGNSA. This CDR3 spans 13 amino acids. J lost 7 bases, V lost 3 bases, and 5 bases had no gene match. CDR3: CASSLITGVTQYF. The CDR3 region has the DNA TGTGCCAGCAGCTTGATAACAGGGGTGACCCAGTACTTC. The full variable domain, with the rest looked up from reference TRBV7-2 and TRBJ2-5, is GAGVSQSPSNKVTEKGKDVELRCDPISGHTALYWYRQSLGQGLEFLIYFQGNSAPDKSGLPSDRFSAERTGGSVSTLTIQRTQQEDSAVYLCASSLITGVTQYFGPGTRLLVL.

There are many counts of this clonotype. The chain joins TRBV7-2 to TRBJ1-1, with a possible D match to TRBD1 (6 bases). Germline V gene sequence: CDR1 SGHTA, CDR2 FQGNSA. The CDR3 covers 15 residues. V was pared by 4 bases and J by 1 base, with 13 bases between. The CDR3 DNA sequence: TGTGCCAGCAGCTCCAGGGGCTCGGGGAACACTGAAGCTTTCTTT. Protein: CASSSRGSGNTEAFF.

This CDR3 reads CSATGTPNPTDTQYF. The DNA for the CDR3 is TGCAGTGCTACCGGGACTCCCAACCCCACAGATACGCAGTATTTT. The J gene is TRBJ2-3, the V gene TRBV20-1; D is perhaps TRBD2 (6 bases). The germline V gene encodes CDR1 DFQATT and CDR2 SNEGSKA (reference sequence). The V end was cut by 4 bases, the J end by 2 bases, with 16 bases between. The CDR3 is 15 amino acids.

The chain employs TRBV20-1 and TRBJ1-6; 9 nucleotides align to TRBD1. The V segment lost 1 base and the J segment 7 bases; nucleotides outside the gene matches: 2. The CDR3 spans 14 residues. Per germline, CDR1 DFQATT and CDR2 SNEGSKA (reference sequence). The CDR3 bases are TGCAGTGCTAGAGCGGACAGGGGAAATTCACCCCTCCACTTT. Translated, it gives CSARADRGNSPLHF.

The V and J genes are TRBV10-3 and TRBJ2-3, with D possibly being TRBD2 (6 bases). The V gene's germline CDR1 is ENHRY and CDR2 SYGVKD. With 6 bases removed from V and 0 bases from J, the gap between germline ends came to 10 bases. The CDR3 spans 14 residues. The CDR3 nucleotides are TGTGCCATCAGAGCCGGGACTAGCACAGATACGCAGTATTTT. Its protein is CAIRAGTSTDTQYF.

The chain carries TRBV10-1 and TRBJ2-3; D gene uncertain. V lost 2 bases to trimming and J lost 5 bases, with 8 bases between them. The CDR3 consists of 13 residues. Germline lookup yields CDR1 WNHNN and CDR2 SYGVQD (reference sequence). The CDR3 here is CASSEVPGDTQYF. In DNA form, the CDR3 reads TGCGCCAGCAGTGAGGTACCTGGAGATACGCAGTATTTT.

The chain uses TRBV2 and TRBJ1-2, with 7 bases that match TRBD1. J lost 3 bases, V lost 3 bases, and 4 bases had no gene match. Germline V lookup: CDR1 SNHLY, CDR2 FYNNEI. The CDR3 is 14 residues long. The CDR3 sequence is CASSDGRGYYGYTF. The CDR3 bases are TGTGCCAGCAGTGACGGCAGGGGGTACTATGGCTACACCTTC.

The chain is built from TRBV5-6 and TRBJ2-7; D perhaps matches TRBD2 (5 bases). V dropped 4 bases and J dropped 3 bases, with 8 bases sitting between them. CDR1 is SGHDT and CDR2 is YYEEEE in the germline V gene. The CDR3 totals 12 residues. The CDR3 sequence is CASSVGDYEQYF. CDR3 bases: TGTGCCAGCAGCGTCGGGGACTACGAGCAGTACTTC.

This clonotype was seen ten or more times. The V call is TRBV27, the J call TRBJ2-7; weak D call: TRBD2 (6 bases). This CDR3 region has 13 residues. From germline, CDR1 is MNHEY and CDR2 SMNVEV (reference sequence). The V end was cut by 5 bases, the J end by 5 bases, with 13 bases between. DNA for the CDR3: TGTGCCAGCAGTCCTCTCCGGGAGCACGAGCAGTACTTC. Its translation: CASSPLREHEQYF.

This clonotype was seen ten or more times. An end of the junction differs from the germline gene, which may be a read error. The rearrangement uses TRBV6-1 and TRBJ2-2; D gene unclear. The CDR3 covers 14 residues. Germline loops: CDR1 MNHNS, CDR2 SASEGT. CDR3 DNA sequence: TGTGCCAGCACTGAACACCAGTACACCGGGGAGCTGTTTTTT. Its translation: CASTEHQYTGELFF.

DNA for the CDR3: TGCGCCAGCGGACAGGGATCAACAGGAAACACCATATATTTT. It translates to CASGQGSTGNTIYF. The chain links TRBV5-1 to TRBJ1-3; 8 bases line up with TRBD1. The length of the CDR3 is 14 residues. The trim removed 7 bases at V and 4 bases at J, leaving 7 bases unmatched. The germline V gene encodes CDR1 SGHRS and CDR2 YFSETQ.

Many counts were recorded for this clonotype. The V call is TRBV5-1, the J call TRBJ2-2, with D hard to call. This CDR3 has 13 residues. The germline CDR1 and CDR2 sequences are SGHRS and YFSETQ. V lost 2 bases and J 5 bases, leaving 7 bases between the germline ends. CDR3 DNA: TGCGCCAGCAGCTTTACCGTGACCGGGGAGCTGTTTTTT. It translates to CASSFTVTGELFF.

This sequence joins TRBV7-6 and TRBJ2-1; no definite D call. V was trimmed by 5 bases and J by 6 bases, leaving 11 bases between them. From germline, CDR1 is SGHVS and CDR2 FNYEAQ. The CDR3 has 13 amino acids. The chain's CDR3 is CASSGFKGNEQFF. The CDR3 coding sequence is TGTGCCAGCAGCGGATTCAAGGGCAATGAGCAGTTCTTC.

A note on this clonotype: Germline is not matched at one junction end, which may reflect a read error. J is TRBJ2-3 and V is TRBV15; D might be TRBD1 (6 bases). Per the germline V gene, CDR1 is LNHNV and CDR2 is YYDKDF (reference sequence). There are 15 residues in the CDR3. The CDR3 reads CAASRVGQRTDTQYF. The CDR3 region has the DNA TGTGCCGCCAGCAGAGTTGGACAGCGCACAGATACGCAGTACTTT.

This clonotype was recorded many times. This sequence joins TRBV7-3 and TRBJ2-3; 7 bases map to TRBD1. The CDR3 covers 14 residues. The V segment lost 3 bases and the J segment 1 base; nucleotides outside the gene matches: 1. CDR1 SGHTA and CDR2 FQGTGA come from the germline V gene. The CDR3 region has the DNA TGTGCCAGCAGCTTTGGACAGGGCACAGATACGCAGTATTTT. This gives the protein CASSFGQGTDTQYF.

The V gene is TRBV12-5, the J gene TRBJ1-2; 8 positions match TRBD1. Germline-derived CDR1 and CDR2 are LGHNT and FRNRAP. The CDR3 runs to 16 residues. CDR3: CASSPGQGVLVYGYTF. Here the CDR3 DNA reads TGTGCCAGCAGTCCAGGACAGGGCGTCTTGGTATATGGCTACACCTTC.

In its sample, this clonotype was seen many times. The chain is built from TRBV6-1 and TRBJ2-2; no clear D gene. Germline V lookup: CDR1 MNHNS, CDR2 SASEGT. This CDR3 contains 15 residues. The V end lost 6 bases, the J end lost 4 bases, and 15 bases lay between the germline ends. The CDR3 DNA sequence: TGTGCCAGCAGCTTGACCAAAGTGCTCACCGGGGAGCTGTTTTTT. Translation gives CASSLTKVLTGELFF.

This chain joins TRBV6-2 or TRBV6-3 and TRBJ2-3; 11 nucleotides match TRBD2. The CDR3 totals 17 residues. Germline CDR1 and CDR2: MNHEY and SVGEGT. V dropped 0 bases and J dropped 3; count of bases not matched to a gene: 5. In DNA form, the CDR3 reads TGTGCCAGCAGTTACTCCCCTAGCGGGGGGTTTACAGATACGCAGTATTTT. Protein: CASSYSPSGGFTDTQYF.

V gene TRBV20-1 combines with J gene TRBJ2-7; 8 nucleotides line up with TRBD1. Germline V gene lookup returns CDR1 DFQATT and CDR2 SNEGSKA (reference sequence). After removal of 3 bases from V and 2 bases from J, the junction contained 9 bases not matched to a gene. The CDR3 runs 15 residues. The CDR3 loop reads CSASSVGQGTYEQYF. CDR3 DNA sequence: TGCAGTGCTAGCAGCGTAGGACAGGGAACCTACGAGCAGTACTTC.

The CDR3 reads CASPYNEQFF. The CDR3 coding sequence is TGCGCCAGCCCCTACAATGAGCAGTTCTTC. The rearrangement joins TRBV4-1 to TRBJ2-1; D is unclear. The length of the CDR3 is 10 residues. Per germline, CDR1 MGHRA and CDR2 YSYEKL. The V end lost 8 bases, the J end lost 2 bases, and 1 base lay between the germline ends.

V and J are TRBV6-2 or TRBV6-3 and TRBJ1-2; D is uncertain. The CDR3 is made up of 11 amino acids. CDR1 and CDR2 (germline): MNHEY, SVGEGT. Trimming took off 0 bases at V and 8 bases at J, with 4 bases between the two ends. The DNA for the CDR3 is TGTGCCAGCAGTTACTCCTCGGGCTACACCTTC. Translated: CASSYSSGYTF.

This rearrangement joins TRBV20-1 to TRBJ2-4; D unclear. Germline V gene data show CDR1 as DFQATT and CDR2 as SNEGSKA (reference sequence). V was clipped by 0 bases and J by 13 bases, with 10 bases between them. The CDR3 consists of 11 residues. CDR3: CSARDGRRQYF. The DNA for the CDR3 is TGCAGTGCTAGAGATGGCCGGCGGCAGTACTTC.

This clonotype was recorded a few times. A much larger clone differs from this one at a single base, so this may be a read error. V usage is TRBV12-3 or TRBV12-4 and J usage is TRBJ1-5; a possible D gene is TRBD1 (5 bases). The CDR3 sequence is 13 residues long. V lost 8 bases to trimming and J lost 7 bases, with 15 bases between them. In DNA form, the CDR3 reads TGTGCCAGCGGTGACAGAGGCGGGCAGCCCCAGCATTTT. This translates into CASGDRGGQPQHF.

V gene TRBV29-1 combines with J gene TRBJ1-2; TRBD1 matches 9 bases. Germline-derived CDR1 and CDR2 are SQVTM and ANQGSEA. J lost 4 bases, V lost 5 bases, and 2 bases had no gene match. CDR3 size: 12 residues. For the CDR3, the DNA is TGCAGCGTTCCGGGACAGGGCTATGGCTACACCTTC. Residues: CSVPGQGYGYTF.